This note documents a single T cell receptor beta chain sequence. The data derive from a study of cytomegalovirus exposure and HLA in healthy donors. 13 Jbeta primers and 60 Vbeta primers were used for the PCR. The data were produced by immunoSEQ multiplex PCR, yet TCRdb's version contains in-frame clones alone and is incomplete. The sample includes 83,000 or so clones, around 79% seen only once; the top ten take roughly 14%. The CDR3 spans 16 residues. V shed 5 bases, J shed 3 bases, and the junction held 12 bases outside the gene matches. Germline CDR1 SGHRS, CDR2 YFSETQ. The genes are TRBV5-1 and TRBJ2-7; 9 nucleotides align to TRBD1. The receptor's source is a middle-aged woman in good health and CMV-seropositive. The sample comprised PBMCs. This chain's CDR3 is CASRALSQGAVYEQYF. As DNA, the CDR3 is TGCGCCAGCAGGGCACTCTCACAGGGGGCGGTCTACGAGCAGTACTTC.